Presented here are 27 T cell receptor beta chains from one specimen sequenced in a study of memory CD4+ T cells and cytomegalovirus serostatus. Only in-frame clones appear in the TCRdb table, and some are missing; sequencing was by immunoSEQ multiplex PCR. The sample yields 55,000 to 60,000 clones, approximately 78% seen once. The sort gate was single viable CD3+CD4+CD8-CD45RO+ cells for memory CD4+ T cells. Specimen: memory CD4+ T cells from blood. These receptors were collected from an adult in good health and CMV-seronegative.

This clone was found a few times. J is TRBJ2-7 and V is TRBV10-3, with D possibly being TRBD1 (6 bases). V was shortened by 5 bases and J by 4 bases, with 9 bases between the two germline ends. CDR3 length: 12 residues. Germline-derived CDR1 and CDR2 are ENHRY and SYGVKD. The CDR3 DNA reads TGTGCCATCAGTCCACAGGGATACGAGCAGTACTTC. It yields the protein CAISPQGYEQYF.

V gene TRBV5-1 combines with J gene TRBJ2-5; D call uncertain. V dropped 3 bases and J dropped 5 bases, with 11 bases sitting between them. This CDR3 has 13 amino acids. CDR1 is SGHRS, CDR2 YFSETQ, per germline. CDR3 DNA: TGCGCCAGCAGCTCTAGAGATAGGGAGACCCAGTACTTC. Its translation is CASSSRDRETQYF. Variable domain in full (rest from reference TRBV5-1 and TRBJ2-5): KAGVTQTPRYLIKTRGQQVTLSCSPISGHRSVSWYQQTPGQGLQFLFEYFSETQRNKGNFPGRFSGRQFSNSRSEMNVSTLELGDSALYLCASSSRDRETQYFGPGTRLLVL.

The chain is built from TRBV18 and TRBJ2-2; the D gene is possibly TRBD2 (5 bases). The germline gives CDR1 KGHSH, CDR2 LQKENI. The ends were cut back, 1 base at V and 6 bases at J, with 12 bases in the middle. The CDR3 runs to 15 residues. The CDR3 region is CASSPRKGEAGELFF. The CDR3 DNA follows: TGTGCCAGCTCACCACGAAAGGGAGAAGCCGGGGAGCTGTTTTTT.

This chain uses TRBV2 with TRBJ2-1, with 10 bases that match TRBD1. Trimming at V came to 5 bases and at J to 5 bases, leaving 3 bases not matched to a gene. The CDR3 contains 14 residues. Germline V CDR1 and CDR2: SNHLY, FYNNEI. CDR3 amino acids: CASSKGQGNNEQFF. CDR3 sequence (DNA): TGTGCCAGCAGTAAGGGACAGGGGAACAATGAGCAGTTCTTC. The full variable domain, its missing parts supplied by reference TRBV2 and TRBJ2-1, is EPEVTQTPSHQVTQMGQEVILRCVPISNHLYFYWYRQILGQKVEFLVSFYNNEISEKSEIFDDQFSVERPDGSNFTLKIRSTKLEDSAMYFCASSKGQGNNEQFFGPGTRLTVL.

CDR3 sequence: CASSFKGSQYF. The CDR3 DNA reads as TGTGCCAGCAGCTTTAAGGGTTCCCAGTACTTC. The chain joins TRBV11-2 to TRBJ2-5; D remains ambiguous. Germline loops: CDR1 SGHAT, CDR2 FQNNGV. Trimming took off 3 bases at V and 9 bases at J, with 8 bases between the two ends. The CDR3 has 11 residues.

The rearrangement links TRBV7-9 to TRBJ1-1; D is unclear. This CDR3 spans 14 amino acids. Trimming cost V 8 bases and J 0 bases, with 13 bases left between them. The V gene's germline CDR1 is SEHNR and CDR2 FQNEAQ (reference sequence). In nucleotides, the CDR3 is TGTGCCAGCGTACCGCCTCACCTGAACACTGAAGCTTTCTTT. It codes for CASVPPHLNTEAFF.

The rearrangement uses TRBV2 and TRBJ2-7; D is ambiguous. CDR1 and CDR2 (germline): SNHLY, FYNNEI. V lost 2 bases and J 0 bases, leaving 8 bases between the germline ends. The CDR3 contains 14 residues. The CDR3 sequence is CASSEYFGSYEQYF. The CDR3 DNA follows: TGTGCCAGCAGTGAATATTTTGGCTCCTACGAGCAGTACTTC.

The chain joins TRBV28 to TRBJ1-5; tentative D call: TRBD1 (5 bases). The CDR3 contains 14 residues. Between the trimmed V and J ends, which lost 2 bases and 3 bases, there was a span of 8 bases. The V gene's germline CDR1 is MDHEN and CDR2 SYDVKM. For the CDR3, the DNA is TGTGCCAGCAGTTTAATGACAGACAATCAGCCCCAGCATTTT. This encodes CASSLMTDNQPQHF. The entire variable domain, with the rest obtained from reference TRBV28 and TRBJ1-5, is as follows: DVKVTQSSRYLVKRTGEKVFLECVQDMDHENMFWYRQDPGLGLRLIYFSYDVKMKEKGDIPEGYSVSREKKERFSLILESASTNQTSMYLCASSLMTDNQPQHFGDGTRLSIL.

CDR3 sequence reads: CASSLGTSGASTDTQYF. CDR3 nucleotides: TGCGCCAGCAGCTTGGGAACTAGCGGAGCTAGCACAGATACGCAGTATTTT. This chain uses TRBV5-1 with TRBJ2-3, with 8 bases matching TRBD2. Germline loops: CDR1 SGHRS, CDR2 YFSETQ. This CDR3 spans 17 amino acids. V gave up 0 bases and J gave up 0 bases; unmatched junction bases: 6.

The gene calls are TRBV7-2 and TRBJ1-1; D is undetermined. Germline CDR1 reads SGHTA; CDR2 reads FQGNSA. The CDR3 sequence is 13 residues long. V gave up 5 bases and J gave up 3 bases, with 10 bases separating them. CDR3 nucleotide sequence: TGTGCCAGCAGCCGTGGGTCAGACACTGAAGCTTTCTTT. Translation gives CASSRGSDTEAFF. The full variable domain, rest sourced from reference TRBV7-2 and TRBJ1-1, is GAGVSQSPSNKVTEKGKDVELRCDPISGHTALYWYRQSLGQGLEFLIYFQGNSAPDKSGLPSDRFSAERTGGSVSTLTIQRTQQEDSAVYLCASSRGSDTEAFFGQGTRLTVV.

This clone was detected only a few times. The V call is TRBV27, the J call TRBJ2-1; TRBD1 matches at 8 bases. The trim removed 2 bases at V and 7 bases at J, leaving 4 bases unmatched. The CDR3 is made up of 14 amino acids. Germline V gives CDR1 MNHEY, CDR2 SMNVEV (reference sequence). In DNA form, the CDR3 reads TGTGCCAGCAGTTTACGGACAGGGACAAATGAGCAGTTCTTC. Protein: CASSLRTGTNEQFF.

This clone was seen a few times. CDR3 nucleotide sequence: TGTGCCAGCAGCGGCGGGACAGTATCCTACGAGCAGTACTTC. Its protein product is CASSGGTVSYEQYF. V is TRBV9 and J is TRBJ2-7; weak D call: TRBD1 (7 bases). With 3 bases removed from V and 1 base from J, the gap between germline ends came to 11 bases. The CDR3 has 14 residues. In germline, CDR1 is SGDLS, CDR2 YYNGEE.

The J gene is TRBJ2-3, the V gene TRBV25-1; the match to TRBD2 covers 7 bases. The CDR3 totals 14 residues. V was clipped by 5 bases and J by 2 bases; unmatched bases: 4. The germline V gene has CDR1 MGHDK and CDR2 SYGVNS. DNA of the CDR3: TGTGCCAGCAGTATAGCGGGCCTCACAGATACGCAGTATTTT. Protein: CASSIAGLTDTQYF.

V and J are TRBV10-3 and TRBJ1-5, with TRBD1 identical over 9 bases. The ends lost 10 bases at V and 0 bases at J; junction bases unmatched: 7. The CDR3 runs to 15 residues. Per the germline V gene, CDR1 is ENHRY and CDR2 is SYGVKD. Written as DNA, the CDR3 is TGTGCCAGCAGAAGACAGGGGGGTAGCAATCAGCCCCAGCATTTT. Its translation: CASRRQGGSNQPQHF.

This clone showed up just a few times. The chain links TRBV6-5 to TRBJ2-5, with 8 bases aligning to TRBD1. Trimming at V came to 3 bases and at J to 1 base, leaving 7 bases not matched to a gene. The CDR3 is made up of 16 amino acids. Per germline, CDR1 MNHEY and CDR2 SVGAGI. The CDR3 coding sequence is TGTGCCAGCAGTTATTCTACAGGGGGAGGCCAAGAGACCCAGTACTTC. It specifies CASSYSTGGGQETQYF.

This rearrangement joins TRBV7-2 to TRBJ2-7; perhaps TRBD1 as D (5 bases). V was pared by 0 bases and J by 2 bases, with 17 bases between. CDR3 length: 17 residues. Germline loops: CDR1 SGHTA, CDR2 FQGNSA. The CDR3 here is CASSLAPLGQNPYEQYF. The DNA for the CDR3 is TGTGCCAGCAGCTTAGCGCCCTTGGGGCAGAACCCCTACGAGCAGTACTTC. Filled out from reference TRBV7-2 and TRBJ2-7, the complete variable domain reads GAGVSQSPSNKVTEKGKDVELRCDPISGHTALYWYRQSLGQGLEFLIYFQGNSAPDKSGLPSDRFSAERTGGSVSTLTIQRTQQEDSAVYLCASSLAPLGQNPYEQYFGPGTRLTVT.

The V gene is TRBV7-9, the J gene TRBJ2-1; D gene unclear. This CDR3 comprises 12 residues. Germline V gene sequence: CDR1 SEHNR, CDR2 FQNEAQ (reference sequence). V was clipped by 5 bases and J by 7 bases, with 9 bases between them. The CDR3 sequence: CASSLVLNEQFF. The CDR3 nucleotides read TGTGCCAGCAGCCTTGTTTTAAATGAGCAGTTCTTC.

The CDR3 protein is CASSRDSARNTQYF. CDR3 sequence (DNA): TGTGCCAGCAGCCGGGACTCCGCGCGCAATACGCAGTATTTT. The chain joins TRBV11-3 to TRBJ2-3; a possible D gene is TRBD2 (6 bases). This CDR3 comprises 14 residues. V was clipped by 5 bases and J by 7 bases, with 16 bases between them. CDR1 is SGHNT and CDR2 is YENEEA in the germline V gene.

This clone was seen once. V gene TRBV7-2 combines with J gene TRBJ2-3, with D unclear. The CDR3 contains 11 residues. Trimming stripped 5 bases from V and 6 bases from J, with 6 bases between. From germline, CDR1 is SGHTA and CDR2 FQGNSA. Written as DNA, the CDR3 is TGTGCCAGCAGCCCACAGGATACGCAGTATTTT. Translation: CASSPQDTQYF.

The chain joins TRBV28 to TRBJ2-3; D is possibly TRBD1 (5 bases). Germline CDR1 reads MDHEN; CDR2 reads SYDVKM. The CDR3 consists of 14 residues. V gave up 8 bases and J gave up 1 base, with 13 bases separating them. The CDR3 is CASSFLGRTDTQYF. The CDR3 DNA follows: TGTGCCAGCTCCTTTTTGGGGCGCACAGATACGCAGTATTTT.

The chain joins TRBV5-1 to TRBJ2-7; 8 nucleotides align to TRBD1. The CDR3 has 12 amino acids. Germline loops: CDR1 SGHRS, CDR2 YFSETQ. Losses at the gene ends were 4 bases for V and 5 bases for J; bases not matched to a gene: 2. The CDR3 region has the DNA TGCGCCAGCAGCGACAGGGGCAACGAGCAGTACTTC. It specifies CASSDRGNEQYF.

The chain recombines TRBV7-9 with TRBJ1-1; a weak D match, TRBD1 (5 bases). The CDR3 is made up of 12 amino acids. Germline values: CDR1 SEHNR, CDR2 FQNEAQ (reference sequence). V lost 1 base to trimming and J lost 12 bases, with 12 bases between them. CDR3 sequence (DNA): TGTGCCAGCAGCTTAGTCGGCAGGGAGACTTTCTTT. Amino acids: CASSLVGRETFF.

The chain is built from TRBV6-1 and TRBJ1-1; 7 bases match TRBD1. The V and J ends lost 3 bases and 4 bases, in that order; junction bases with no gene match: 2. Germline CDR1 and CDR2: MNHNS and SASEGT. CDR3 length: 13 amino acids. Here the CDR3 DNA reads TGTGCCAGCAGTGACACAGGGGTCACTGAAGCTTTCTTT. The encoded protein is CASSDTGVTEAFF.

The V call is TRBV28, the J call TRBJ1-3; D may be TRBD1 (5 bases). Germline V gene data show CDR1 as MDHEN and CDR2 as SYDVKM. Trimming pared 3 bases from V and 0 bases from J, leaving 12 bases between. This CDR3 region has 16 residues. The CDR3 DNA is TGTGCCAGCAGTTTCCAGGGAACTCACTCTGGAAACACCATATATTTT. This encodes CASSFQGTHSGNTIYF.

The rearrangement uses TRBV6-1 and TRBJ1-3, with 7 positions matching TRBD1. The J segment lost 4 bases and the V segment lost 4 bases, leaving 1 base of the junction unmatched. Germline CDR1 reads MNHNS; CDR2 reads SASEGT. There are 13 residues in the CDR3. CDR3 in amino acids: CASSATGGNTIYF. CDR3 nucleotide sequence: TGTGCCAGCAGTGCGACAGGGGGAAACACCATATATTTT.

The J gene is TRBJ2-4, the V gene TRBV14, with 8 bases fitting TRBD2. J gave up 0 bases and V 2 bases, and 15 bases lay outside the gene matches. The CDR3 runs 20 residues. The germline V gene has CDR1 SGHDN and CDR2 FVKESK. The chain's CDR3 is CASSQRPGLAEPLAKNIQYF. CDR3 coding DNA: TGTGCCAGCAGCCAACGCCCCGGACTAGCCGAACCTCTAGCCAAAAACATTCAGTACTTC.

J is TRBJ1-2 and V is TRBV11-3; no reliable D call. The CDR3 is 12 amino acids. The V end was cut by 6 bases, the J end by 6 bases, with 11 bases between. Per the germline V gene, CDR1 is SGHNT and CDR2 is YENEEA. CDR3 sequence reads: CASSDGQDGYTF. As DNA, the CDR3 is TGTGCCAGCAGTGACGGGCAAGATGGCTACACCTTC.